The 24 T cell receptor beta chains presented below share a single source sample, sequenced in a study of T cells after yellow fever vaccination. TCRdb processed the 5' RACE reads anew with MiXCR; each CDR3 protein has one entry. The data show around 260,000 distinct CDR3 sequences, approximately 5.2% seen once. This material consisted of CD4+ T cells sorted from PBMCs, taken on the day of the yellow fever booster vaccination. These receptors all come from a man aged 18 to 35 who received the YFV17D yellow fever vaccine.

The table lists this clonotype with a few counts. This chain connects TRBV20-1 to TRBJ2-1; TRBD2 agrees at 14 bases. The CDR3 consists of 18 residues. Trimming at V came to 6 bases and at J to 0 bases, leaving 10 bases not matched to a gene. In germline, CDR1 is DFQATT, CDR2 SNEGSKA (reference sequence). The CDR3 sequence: CSAQGTSGGSSSYNEQFF. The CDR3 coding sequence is TGCAGTGCCCAAGGGACTAGCGGGGGATCAAGCTCCTACAATGAGCAGTTCTTC.

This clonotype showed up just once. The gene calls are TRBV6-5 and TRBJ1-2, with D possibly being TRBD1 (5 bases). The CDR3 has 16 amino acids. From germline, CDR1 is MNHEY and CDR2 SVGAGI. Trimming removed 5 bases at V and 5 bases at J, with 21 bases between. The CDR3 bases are TGTGCCAGCAGTGCCTGGGGGTCACCGAGAGCATATGGCTACACCTTC. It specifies CASSAWGSPRAYGYTF.

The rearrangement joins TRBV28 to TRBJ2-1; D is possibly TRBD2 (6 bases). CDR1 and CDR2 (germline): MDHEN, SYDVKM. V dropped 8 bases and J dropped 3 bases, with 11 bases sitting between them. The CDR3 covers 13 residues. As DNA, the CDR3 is TGTGCCAGCGGCGGGGCTTACTACAATGAGCAGTTCTTC. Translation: CASGGAYYNEQFF.

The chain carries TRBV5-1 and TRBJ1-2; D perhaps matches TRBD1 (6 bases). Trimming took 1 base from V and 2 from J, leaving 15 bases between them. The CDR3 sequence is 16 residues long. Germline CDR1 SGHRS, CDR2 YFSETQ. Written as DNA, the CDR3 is TGCGCCAGCAGCTTGTATTTCGGGGACAACAACTATGGCTACACCTTC. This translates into CASSLYFGDNNYGYTF.

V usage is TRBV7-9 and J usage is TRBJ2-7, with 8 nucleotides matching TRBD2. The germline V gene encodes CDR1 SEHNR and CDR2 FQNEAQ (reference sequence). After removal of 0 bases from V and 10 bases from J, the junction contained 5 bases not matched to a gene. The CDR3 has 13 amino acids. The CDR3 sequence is CASSLALAESQYF. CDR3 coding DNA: TGTGCCAGCAGCTTAGCACTAGCGGAGTCACAGTACTTC.

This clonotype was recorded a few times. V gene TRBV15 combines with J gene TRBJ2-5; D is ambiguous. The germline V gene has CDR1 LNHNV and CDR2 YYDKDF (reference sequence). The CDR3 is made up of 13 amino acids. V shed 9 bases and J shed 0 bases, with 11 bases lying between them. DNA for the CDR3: TGTGCCACATCAGAGGAATACCAAGAGACCCAGTACTTC. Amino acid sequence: CATSEEYQETQYF.

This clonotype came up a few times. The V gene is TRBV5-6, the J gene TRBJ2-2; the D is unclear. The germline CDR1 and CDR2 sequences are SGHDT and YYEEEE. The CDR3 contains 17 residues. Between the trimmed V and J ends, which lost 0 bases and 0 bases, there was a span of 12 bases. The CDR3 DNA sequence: TGTGCCAGCAGCTTGGTTGGCGATTACTCGAACACCGGGGAGCTGTTTTTT. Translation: CASSLVGDYSNTGELFF.

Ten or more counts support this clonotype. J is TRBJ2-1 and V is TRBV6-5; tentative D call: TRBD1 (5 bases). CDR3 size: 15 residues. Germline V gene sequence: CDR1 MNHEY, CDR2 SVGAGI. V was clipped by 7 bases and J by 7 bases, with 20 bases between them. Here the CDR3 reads CASIPPGSGSNEQFF. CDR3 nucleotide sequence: TGTGCCAGCATTCCCCCAGGGTCAGGGTCGAATGAGCAGTTCTTC.

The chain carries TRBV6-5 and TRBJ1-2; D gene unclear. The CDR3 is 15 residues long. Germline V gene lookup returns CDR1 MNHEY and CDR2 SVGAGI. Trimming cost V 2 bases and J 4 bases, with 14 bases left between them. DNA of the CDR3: TGTGCCAGCAGTTACGATCCGGTCCCGGGCTATGGCTACACCTTC. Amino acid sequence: CASSYDPVPGYGYTF.

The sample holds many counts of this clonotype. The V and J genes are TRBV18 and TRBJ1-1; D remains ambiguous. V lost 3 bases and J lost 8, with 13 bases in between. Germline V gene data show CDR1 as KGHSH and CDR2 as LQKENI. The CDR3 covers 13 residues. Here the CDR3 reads CASSPPVRKEAFF. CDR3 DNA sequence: TGTGCCAGCTCACCGCCCGTGCGGAAAGAAGCTTTCTTT.

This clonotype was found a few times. CDR3 DNA sequence: TGTGCCAGCAGTACCCGGACTACGAGGGCAGATACGCAGTATTTT. Translation gives CASSTRTTRADTQYF. V is TRBV2 and J is TRBJ2-3; possible D gene TRBD2, 6 bases. Trimming took off 5 bases at V and 4 bases at J, with 16 bases between the two ends. CDR3 size: 15 residues. Germline assignment: CDR1 SNHLY and CDR2 FYNNEI.

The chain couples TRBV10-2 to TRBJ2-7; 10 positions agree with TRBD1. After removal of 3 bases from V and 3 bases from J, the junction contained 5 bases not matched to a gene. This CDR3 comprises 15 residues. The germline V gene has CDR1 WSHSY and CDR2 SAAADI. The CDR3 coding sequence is TGCGCCAGCAGTGACGTGGGACAGGGGATCTACGAGCAGTACTTC. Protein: CASSDVGQGIYEQYF.

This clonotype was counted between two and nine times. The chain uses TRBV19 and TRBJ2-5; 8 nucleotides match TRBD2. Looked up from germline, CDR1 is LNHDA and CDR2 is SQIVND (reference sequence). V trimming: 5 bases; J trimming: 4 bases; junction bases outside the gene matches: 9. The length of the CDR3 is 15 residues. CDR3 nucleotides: TGTGCCAGTAGTGTTAGCGGGGCCCGCCGAGAGACCCAGTACTTC. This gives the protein CASSVSGARRETQYF.

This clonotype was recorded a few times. The CDR3 DNA reads as TGCGCCAGCAGCCAAAGGGGGGGGACAGGGGGCTCGAGTCATACGCAGTATTTT. Translating gives CASSQRGGTGGSSHTQYF. The chain combines TRBV4-3 with TRBJ2-3; 12 bases are shared with TRBD1. CDR1 and CDR2 from the germline V gene are LGHNA and YSLEER. This CDR3 comprises 18 residues. V lost 2 bases to trimming and J lost 7 bases; unmatched junction nucleotides: 13.

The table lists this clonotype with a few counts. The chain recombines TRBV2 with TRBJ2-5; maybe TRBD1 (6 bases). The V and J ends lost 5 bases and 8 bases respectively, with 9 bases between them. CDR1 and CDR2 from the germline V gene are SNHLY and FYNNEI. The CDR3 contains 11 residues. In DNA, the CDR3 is TGTGCCAGCAGTTGGACAGAAACCCAGTACTTC. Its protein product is CASSWTETQYF.

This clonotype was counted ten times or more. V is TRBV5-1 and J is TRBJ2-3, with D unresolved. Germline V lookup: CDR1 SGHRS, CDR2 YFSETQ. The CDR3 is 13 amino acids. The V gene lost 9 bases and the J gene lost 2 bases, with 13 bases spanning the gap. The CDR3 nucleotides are TGCGCCACAAAGGTGTCTACCACAGATACGCAGTATTTT. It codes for CATKVSTTDTQYF.

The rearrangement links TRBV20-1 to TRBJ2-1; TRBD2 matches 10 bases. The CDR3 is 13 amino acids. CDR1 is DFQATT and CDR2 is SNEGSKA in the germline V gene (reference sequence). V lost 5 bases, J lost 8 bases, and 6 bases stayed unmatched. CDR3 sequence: CSAVAGGLYEQFF. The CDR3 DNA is TGCAGTGCTGTAGCGGGGGGTTTGTATGAGCAGTTCTTC.

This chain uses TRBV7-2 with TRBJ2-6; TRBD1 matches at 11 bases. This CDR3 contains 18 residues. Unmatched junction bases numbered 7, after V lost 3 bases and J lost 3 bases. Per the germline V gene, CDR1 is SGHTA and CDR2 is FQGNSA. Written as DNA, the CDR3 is TGTGCCAGCAGCTTCCCCTGGGACAGGGGGGTTGGGGCCAACGTCCTGACTTTC. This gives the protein CASSFPWDRGVGANVLTF.

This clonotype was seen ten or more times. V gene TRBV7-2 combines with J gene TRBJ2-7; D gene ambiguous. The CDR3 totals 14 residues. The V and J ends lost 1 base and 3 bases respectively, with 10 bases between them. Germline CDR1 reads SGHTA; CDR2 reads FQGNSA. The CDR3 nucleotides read TGTGCCAGCAGCTTAGGCGGCCAGGACTACGAGCAGTACTTC. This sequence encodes CASSLGGQDYEQYF.

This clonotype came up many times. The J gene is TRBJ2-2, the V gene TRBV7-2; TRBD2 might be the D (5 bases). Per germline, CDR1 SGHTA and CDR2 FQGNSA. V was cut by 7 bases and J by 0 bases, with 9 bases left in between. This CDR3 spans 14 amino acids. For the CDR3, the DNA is TGTGCCAGCACCCGGGATGCGAACACCGGGGAGCTGTTTTTT. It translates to CASTRDANTGELFF.

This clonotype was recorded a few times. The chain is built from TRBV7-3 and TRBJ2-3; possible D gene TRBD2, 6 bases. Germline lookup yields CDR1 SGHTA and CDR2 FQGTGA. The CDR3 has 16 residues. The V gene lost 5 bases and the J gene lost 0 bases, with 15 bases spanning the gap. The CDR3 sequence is CASSPVGTHSTDTQYF. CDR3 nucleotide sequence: TGTGCCAGCAGCCCTGTAGGGACTCATAGCACAGATACGCAGTATTTT.

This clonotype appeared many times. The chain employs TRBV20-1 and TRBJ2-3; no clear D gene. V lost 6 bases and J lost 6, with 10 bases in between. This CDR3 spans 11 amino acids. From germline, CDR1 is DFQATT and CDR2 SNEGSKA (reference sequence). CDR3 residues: CSASKGDTQYF. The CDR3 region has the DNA TGCAGTGCCAGTAAGGGCGATACGCAGTATTTT.

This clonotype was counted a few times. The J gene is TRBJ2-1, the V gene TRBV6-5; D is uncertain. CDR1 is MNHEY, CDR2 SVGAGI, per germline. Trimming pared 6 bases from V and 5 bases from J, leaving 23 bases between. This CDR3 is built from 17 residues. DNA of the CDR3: TGTGCCAGCAGAGTATCCCGCCGGTATAGGGCCAACAATGAGCAGTTCTTC. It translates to CASRVSRRYRANNEQFF.

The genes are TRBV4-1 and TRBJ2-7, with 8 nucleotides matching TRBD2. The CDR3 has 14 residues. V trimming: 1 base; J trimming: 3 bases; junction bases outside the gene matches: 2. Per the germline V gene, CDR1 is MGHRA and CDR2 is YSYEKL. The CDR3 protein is CASSQGLANYEQYV. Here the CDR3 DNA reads TGCGCCAGCAGCCAAGGACTAGCGAACTACGAGCAGTACGTC.